A single sample is the source of the 16 T cell receptor beta chains below, sequenced in a study of cytomegalovirus exposure and HLA in healthy donors. Primers: 60 Vbeta forward and 13 Jbeta reverse. Profiled with immunoSEQ multiplex PCR; TCRdb holds only in-frame clones, not every one. The sample totals 130,000 to 150,000 clones. Sequencing was performed on PBMCs. The receptors were sampled from a male donor in good health and CMV-seronegative.

The V and J genes are TRBV10-3 and TRBJ2-6; no firm D call. Trimming removed 4 bases from V and 4 bases from J, with 11 bases in between. CDR3 length: 15 residues. The germline gives CDR1 ENHRY, CDR2 SYGVKD. CDR3 sequence reads: CAISAVQSGANVLTF. CDR3 coding DNA: TGTGCCATCAGTGCGGTGCAATCGGGGGCCAACGTCCTGACTTTC.

The chain is built from TRBV27 and TRBJ2-3; 8 nucleotides align to TRBD1. Germline CDR1 is MNHEY and CDR2 is SMNVEV (reference sequence). V dropped 10 bases and J dropped 7; count of bases not matched to a gene: 4. This CDR3 is built from 11 residues. As DNA, the CDR3 is TGTGCCACCTACAGGGGGAATACGCAGTATTTT. It is translated as CATYRGNTQYF.

This chain uses TRBV27 with TRBJ2-7; 7 bases are a match to TRBD2. Trimming cost V 3 bases and J 3 bases; bases outside gene matches: 14. The CDR3 is made up of 17 amino acids. Looked up from germline, CDR1 is MNHEY and CDR2 is SMNVEV (reference sequence). The CDR3 nucleotides read TGTGCCAGCAGTTTCTACTATGCGGGGGAAACTGTCTACGAGCAGTACTTC. Translating it yields CASSFYYAGETVYEQYF.

The chain couples TRBV5-1 to TRBJ1-4; no clear D. Per the germline V gene, CDR1 is SGHRS and CDR2 is YFSETQ. Trimming cost V 2 bases and J 4 bases, with 18 bases left between them. CDR3 size: 17 residues. The CDR3 spells CASSFGRTAAFNEKLFF. The CDR3 DNA reads as TGCGCCAGCAGCTTCGGGAGGACCGCGGCGTTTAATGAAAAACTGTTTTTT.

The genes are TRBV7-9 and TRBJ2-2; TRBD1 aligns across 9 bases. The CDR3 has 16 amino acids. Germline CDR1 is SEHNR and CDR2 is FQNEAQ (reference sequence). V lost 5 bases and J lost 4; bases outside the gene matches: 8. The CDR3 bases are TGTGCCAGCAGCCGGGACAGGGTATGGGGCACCGGGGAGCTGTTTTTT. Amino acid sequence: CASSRDRVWGTGELFF.

The CDR3 reads CASSPYGGEAFF. In DNA, the CDR3 is TGCGCCAGCAGCCCATATGGCGGGGAAGCTTTCTTT. The V gene is TRBV5-1, the J gene TRBJ1-1; D gene ambiguous. Trimming left V 4 bases short and J 8 bases short, with 12 bases between. CDR1 SGHRS and CDR2 YFSETQ come from the germline V gene. The CDR3 is 12 amino acids.

The rearrangement links TRBV30 to TRBJ1-4, with D possibly matching TRBD1 (6 bases). The germline V and J ends were trimmed by 1 base and 8 bases, with 11 bases remaining between them. Germline CDR1 reads GTSNPN; CDR2 reads SVGIG (reference sequence). The CDR3 is 13 amino acids. This CDR3 is CAWSGGGNEKLFF. The CDR3 coding sequence is TGTGCCTGGAGTGGCGGGGGCAACGAAAAACTGTTTTTT.

This chain joins TRBV5-8 and TRBJ1-1; 8 positions match TRBD1. Trimming at V came to 4 bases and at J to 4 bases, leaving 3 bases not matched to a gene. Looked up from germline, CDR1 is SGHTS and CDR2 is YDEGEE. CDR3 length equals 13 residues. Here the CDR3 DNA reads TGTGCCAGCAGCATTACAGGGGGCACTGAAGCTTTCTTT. Translating it yields CASSITGGTEAFF.

This chain uses TRBV6-6 with TRBJ2-2; TRBD1 agrees at 9 bases. J gave up 2 bases and V 2 bases, and 3 bases lay outside the gene matches. This CDR3 is built from 16 residues. CDR1 and CDR2 from the germline V gene are MNHNY and SVGAGI (reference sequence). DNA for the CDR3: TGTGCCAGCAGTTACCGGGGACAGGGAAACACCGGGGAGCTGTTTTTT. This gives the protein CASSYRGQGNTGELFF.

V usage is TRBV7-2 and J usage is TRBJ2-7; D may be TRBD1 (6 bases). Germline CDR1 SGHTA, CDR2 FQGNSA. V was shortened by 5 bases and J by 5 bases, with 16 bases between the two germline ends. This CDR3 has 14 residues. CDR3 coding DNA: TGTGCCAGCAGCCCAGTAGGCAGGGGAGACGAGCAGTACTTC. Residues: CASSPVGRGDEQYF.

The chain carries TRBV14 and TRBJ1-1; 7 nucleotides match TRBD1. The V segment lost 2 bases and the J segment 1 base; nucleotides outside the gene matches: 4. The CDR3 consists of 15 residues. Looked up from germline, CDR1 is SGHDN and CDR2 is FVKESK. CDR3 coding DNA: TGTGCCAGCAGCCAACATGGGACAGAGAACACTGAAGCTTTCTTT. It yields the protein CASSQHGTENTEAFF.

This rearrangement joins TRBV5-4 to TRBJ1-2, with 7 bases fitting TRBD1. V was pared by 3 bases and J by 8 bases, with 10 bases of the junction left unmatched. This CDR3 is built from 14 residues. The germline V gene encodes CDR1 SGHNT and CDR2 YYREEE (reference sequence). The CDR3 sequence: CASSSGQEGHGYTF. CDR3 in DNA: TGTGCCAGCAGCTCCGGACAGGAGGGGCACGGCTACACCTTC.

The chain is built from TRBV19 and TRBJ1-1; D is undetermined. V lost 2 bases and J lost 1, with 8 bases in between. Germline loops: CDR1 LNHDA, CDR2 SQIVND (reference sequence). CDR3 size: 14 residues. The CDR3 DNA sequence: TGTGCCAGTAGTATAATACCCGGGAACACTGAAGCTTTCTTT. Translation gives CASSIIPGNTEAFF.

V gene TRBV7-2 combines with J gene TRBJ1-1; D gene ambiguous. Germline V lookup: CDR1 SGHTA, CDR2 FQGNSA. V was pared by 5 bases and J by 5 bases, with 15 bases between. The CDR3 has 14 residues. The CDR3 here is CASSPPPAGTEAFF. The CDR3 region has the DNA TGTGCCAGCAGCCCCCCCCCTGCGGGGACTGAAGCTTTCTTT.

The chain has TRBV4-3 and TRBJ2-1; 8 bases map to TRBD2. V shed 0 bases, J shed 10 bases, and the junction held 8 bases outside the gene matches. The CDR3 runs 15 residues. Germline lookup yields CDR1 LGHNA and CDR2 YSLEER. Here the CDR3 reads CASSQDFSGVMEQFF. The CDR3 DNA reads TGCGCCAGCAGCCAAGATTTTAGCGGGGTTATGGAGCAGTTCTTC.

The chain combines TRBV4-1 with TRBJ1-1; no definite D call. The germline gives CDR1 MGHRA, CDR2 YSYEKL. Trimming removed 1 base at V and 8 bases at J, with 8 bases between. This CDR3 comprises 12 residues. CDR3: CASSQGTSEAFF. The CDR3 coding sequence is TGCGCCAGCAGCCAAGGGACTTCGGAAGCTTTCTTT.